This T cell receptor beta chain was retrieved from a study of T cell responses to AZD1222 COVID-19 vaccine (dated by TCRdb to the early 2020s). For the study in its entirety: AZD1222 recipients with second doses at about 4 weeks or about 12 weeks were pooled, because spike-specific TCR depth and breadth did not differ between schedules. A total of approximately 240 trial participants underwent TCR sequencing, of whom about 200 received two doses of AZD1222 and about 26 received two doses of the MenACWY control vaccine. Trial participants were enrolled into age subgroups of 18-55, 56-69 and 70-plus years, which contained about 150, 27 and 61 TCR-sequenced participants, respectively. What the study reported, not specific to this receptor: In the small 56-69-year group, the increase in depth fell short of significance, most likely because of low power. Participants were mostly white British and included more females than males, and it was suggested by the authors that clonal diversity may have been underestimated. Vaccine-associated CD4 TCRs spanned the whole spike protein, with dominant responses in regions 160-218 and 743-854. Because no samples from the day 14 peak response were available, repertoires could be characterized only after the peak T cell response. Reportedly, close to half of the unique spike-specific TCRs recognized epitopes lying outside the regions that are mutated in the B.1.351 and B.1.1.7 variants. Only six AZD1222 recipients were SARS-CoV-2 seropositive at baseline, limiting conclusions about previously exposed vaccinees. Spike-specific TCR breadth and depth rose significantly after two AZD1222 doses compared with day 0 and with MenACWY recipients.

The CDR3 regions of human TCRbeta chains were analyzed by immunosequencing. Under the source paper's analysis protocol: Repertoire TCRs were matched against a reference library of SARS-CoV-2-specific TCRs generated with the MIRA antigen-specificity platform. Breadth was defined as the fraction of unique TCRs that were SARS-CoV-2-associated, and depth was defined as the fraction of total T cells that were SARS-CoV-2-associated. Using the MIRA data, every spike-specific TCR was mapped to the spike region that the TCR reacted to and assigned to either a CD4 or a CD8 class. Log10-transformed breadth and depth values were compared by one-way ANOVA with Sidak's multiple comparisons tests. Not all clones reach the TCRdb copy of this immuneACCESS table, which keeps in-frame sequences only. Checked studies attribute under half of the gap to unresolved V genes and leave the rest unexplained. Clone size and V and J calls were adopted from that table, with D and trimming inferred from the DNA. For this sample there are some 86,000 clones; roughly 80% appear just once. The ten largest clones add up to roughly 21% of the sample.

V lost 3 bases and J lost 6 bases, and the count of bases not matched to a germline gene is 8. The CDR3 numbers 15 residues from cysteine through phenylalanine. Of the read, only the CDR3 DNA is kept; its 45 bases are in frame from base 1. CDR1 and CDR2 were assigned from the germline V gene (reference sequence) as SGHNT and YYREEE. What this sample's time point label stands for: baseline before first vaccination. Vaccinee samples came from UK trials COV001 and COV002, including a single-blind randomized controlled phase 2/3 trial of AZD1222 (ChAdOx1 nCoV-19) in healthy adults. For TCRbeta chain sequencing, PBMC samples from trial participants were taken at day 0 and at day 28 after the second dose. Comment on this clone: There is no known antigen for this receptor. Per-base qualities were not stored, and no clone one base away is much larger.

The chain employs TRBV5-4 and TRBJ1-2, with 10 bases aligning to TRBD1. The source of this sequence is an adult in good health. Specimen: peripheral blood, collected on day 0 of AZD1222 vaccination. In nucleotides, the sequence is TGTGCCAGCAGCTCCGGTTCGACAGGGGGCAATGGCTACACCTTC. Its product reads: CASSSGSTGGNGYTF.